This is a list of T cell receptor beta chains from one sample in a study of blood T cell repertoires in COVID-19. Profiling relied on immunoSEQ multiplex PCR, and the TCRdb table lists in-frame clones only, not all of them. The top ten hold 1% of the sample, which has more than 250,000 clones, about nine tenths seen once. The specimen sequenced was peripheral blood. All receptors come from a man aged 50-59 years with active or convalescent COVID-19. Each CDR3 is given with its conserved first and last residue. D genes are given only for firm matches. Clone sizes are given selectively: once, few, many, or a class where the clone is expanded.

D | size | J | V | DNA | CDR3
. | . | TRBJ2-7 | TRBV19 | TGTGCCAGTAGTCTGGGCAGGACCTACGAGCAGTACTTC | CASSLGRTYEQYF
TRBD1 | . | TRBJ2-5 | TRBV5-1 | TGCGCCAGCACCAGGACAGGGGGCCGGGAGACCCAGTACTTC | CASTRTGGRETQYF
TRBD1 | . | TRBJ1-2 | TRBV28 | TGTGCCAGCAGTTTAAGACAGGGGGCGGGTTACTATGGCTACACCTTC | CASSLRQGAGYYGYTF
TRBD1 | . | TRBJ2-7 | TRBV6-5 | TGTGCCAGCAACCCGACAGGGTCGACCTACGAGCAGTACTTC | CASNPTGSTYEQYF
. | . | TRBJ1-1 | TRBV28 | TGTGCCAGCAGTGAGGGTTGGGCTATGAACACTGAAGCTTTCTTT | CASSEGWAMNTEAFF
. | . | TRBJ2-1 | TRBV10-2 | TGCGCCAGCAGTGAGTCCGCGGGTATCTCCTACAATGAGCAGTTCTTC | CASSESAGISYNEQFF
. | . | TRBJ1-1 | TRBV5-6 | TGTGCCAGCAGCTTGTGGAGGGGCGACACTGAAGCTTTCTTT | CASSLWRGDTEAFF
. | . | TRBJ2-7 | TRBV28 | TGTGCCAGCAGTTTTTCCAGGGGTGGCTACGAGCAGTACTTC | CASSFSRGGYEQYF
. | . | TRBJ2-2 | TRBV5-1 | TGCGCCAGCAGCCTGACTAGTACCGGGGAGCTGTTTTTT | CASSLTSTGELFF
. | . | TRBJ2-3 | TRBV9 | TGTGCCAGCAGCCCCCGCCCCGGGACTGACACAGATACGCAGTATTTT | CASSPRPGTDTDTQYF
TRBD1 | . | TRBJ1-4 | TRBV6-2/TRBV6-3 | TGTGCCAGCAGTTACTCGGGACAGCAAAATGAAAAACTGTTTTTT | CASSYSGQQNEKLFF
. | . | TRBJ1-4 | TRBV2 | TGTGCCAGCAGTGACCCAGGACAGCCAACTAATGAAAAACTGTTTTTT | CASSDPGQPTNEKLFF
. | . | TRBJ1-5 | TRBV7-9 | TGTGCCAGCAGCTTAGTCGATCAGCCCCAGCATTTT | CASSLVDQPQHF
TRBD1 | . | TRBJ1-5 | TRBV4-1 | TGCGCCAGCAGCCAAGCAGGGACAGGGTACAAAGGCCAGCCCCAGCATTTT | CASSQAGTGYKGQPQHF
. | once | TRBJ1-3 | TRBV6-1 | TGTGCCAGCAGTGAGGAGGGCACCATATATTTT | CASSEEGTIYF
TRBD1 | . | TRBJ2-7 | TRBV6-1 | TGTGCCAGCAGTGAGACAGGGCCGGTCGAGCAGTACTTC | CASSETGPVEQYF
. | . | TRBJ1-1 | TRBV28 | TGTGCCAGCAAATTGATTCGGGAGGGAAACTTTATGAACACTGAAGCTTTCTTT | CASKLIREGNFMNTEAFF
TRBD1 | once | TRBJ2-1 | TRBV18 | TGTGCCAGCTCATCGACAGGGGGAAATGAGCAGTTCTTC | CASSSTGGNEQFF
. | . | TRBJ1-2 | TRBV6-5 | TGTGCCAGCACCCCGCCCTTAGCCTATGGCTACACCTTC | CASTPPLAYGYTF
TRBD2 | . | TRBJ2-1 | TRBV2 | TGTGCCAGCAGTCCCCTGGGGACTAGCGGTTACAATGAGCAGTTCTTC | CASSPLGTSGYNEQFF
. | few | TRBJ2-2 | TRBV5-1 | TGCGCCAGCAGCTTGGCAGGGAGGACCGGGGAGCTGTTTTTT | CASSLAGRTGELFF
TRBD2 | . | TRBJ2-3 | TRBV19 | TGTGCCAGTAGTTTGTCAGCGGGAGGAATCACAGATACGCAGTATTTT | CASSLSAGGITDTQYF
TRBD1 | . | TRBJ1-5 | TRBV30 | TGTGCCTGGAGTGAAGGGACAGGGAGGCAGCCCCAGCATTTT | CAWSEGTGRQPQHF
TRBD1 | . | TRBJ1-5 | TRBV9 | TGTGCCAGCAGCGTAGGACCCGACAGGGGTCAGCCCCAGCATTTT | CASSVGPDRGQPQHF
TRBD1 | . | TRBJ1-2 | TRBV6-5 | TGTGCCAGCACCGGACAGGTTCGAGATGGCTACACCTTC | CASTGQVRDGYTF
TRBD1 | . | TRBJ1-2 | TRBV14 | TGTGCCAGCAGCCAAGACCCAGGGGGATATGGCTACACCTTC | CASSQDPGGYGYTF
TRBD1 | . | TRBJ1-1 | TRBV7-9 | TGTGCCAGCAGCTTAGGATCGGGACAGGGGACTGAAGCTTTCTTT | CASSLGSGQGTEAFF
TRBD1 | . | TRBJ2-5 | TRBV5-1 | TGCGCCAGCAGCACCATCGGGACAGGGGGCTTCCAAGAGACCCAGTACTTC | CASSTIGTGGFQETQYF
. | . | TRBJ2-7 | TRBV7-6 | TGTGCCAGCAGCTTAGGGTCAGGGGCCCCCTACGAGCAGTACTTC | CASSLGSGAPYEQYF
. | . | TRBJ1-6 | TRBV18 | TGTGCCAGCTCACCAGAGGGTTGGTCACCCCTCCACTTT | CASSPEGWSPLHF
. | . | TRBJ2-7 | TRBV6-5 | TGTGCCAGCAGGCGGAACATGGACAGAACCTACGAGCAGTACTTC | CASRRNMDRTYEQYF
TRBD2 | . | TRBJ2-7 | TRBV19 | TGTGCCAGTAAGTCTAGCGGGAGGGGCGAGCAGTACTTC | CASKSSGRGEQYF
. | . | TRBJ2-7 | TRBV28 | TGTGCCAGCAGACCAACTACGCCGAGCTCCTACGAGCAGTACTTC | CASRPTTPSSYEQYF
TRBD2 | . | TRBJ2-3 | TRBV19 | TGTGCCAGTAGTCGGGGACTAGCGGGAGACCGGCCCACAGATACGCAGTATTTT | CASSRGLAGDRPTDTQYF
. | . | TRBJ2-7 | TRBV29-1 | TGCAGCGTTTCAGGAGGGCACGAGCAGTACTTC | CSVSGGHEQYF
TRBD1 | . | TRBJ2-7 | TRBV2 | TGTGCCAGCAAAGGGACAGGGGATCGCTACGAGCAGTACTTC | CASKGTGDRYEQYF
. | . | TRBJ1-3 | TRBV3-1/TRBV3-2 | TGTGCCAGCAGCCAAGTATACAGGGACTCTGGAAACACCATATATTTT | CASSQVYRDSGNTIYF
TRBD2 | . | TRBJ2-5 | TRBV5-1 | TGCGCCAGCAGCTCCGGGACTAGCGGGGGACAACAAGAGACCCAGTACTTC | CASSSGTSGGQQETQYF
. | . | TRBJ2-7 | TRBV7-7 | TGTGCCAGCAGCGATAAGAGTAAGGGGATCTACGAGCAGTACTTC | CASSDKSKGIYEQYF
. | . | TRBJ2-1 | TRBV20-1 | TGCAGTGCTAGAGGGCGGAATGAGCAGTTCTTC | CSARGRNEQFF
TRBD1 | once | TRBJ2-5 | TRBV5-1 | TGCGCCAGCAGCTTGGCCGGACAGGGTCTCGAGACCCAGTACTTC | CASSLAGQGLETQYF
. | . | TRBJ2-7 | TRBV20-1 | TGCAGTGCTAGTTTCCCTAGCCACTACTACGAGCAGTACTTC | CSASFPSHYYEQYF
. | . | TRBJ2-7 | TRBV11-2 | TGTGCCAGCAGACGCGTTTCGGGGGAGCAGTACTTC | CASRRVSGEQYF
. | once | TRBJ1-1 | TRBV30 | TGTGCCTGGAGCGGGGGGATGGACACTGAAGCTTTCTTT | CAWSGGMDTEAFF
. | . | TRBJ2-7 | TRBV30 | TGTGCCTGGAGGACTACAACCTACGAGCAGTACTTC | CAWRTTTYEQYF
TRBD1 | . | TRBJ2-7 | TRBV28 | TGTGCCAGCAGCCCCGACAGGGCCTCCTACGAGCAGTACTTC | CASSPDRASYEQYF
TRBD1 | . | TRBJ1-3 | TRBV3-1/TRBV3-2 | TGTGCCAGCAGCCAAGATCTGGACAGGGCGTCTGGAAACACCATATATTTT | CASSQDLDRASGNTIYF
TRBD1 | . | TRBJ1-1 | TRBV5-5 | TGTGCCAGCAGGCCCGGGACAGAGAACACTGAAGCTTTCTTT | CASRPGTENTEAFF
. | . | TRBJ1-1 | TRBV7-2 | TGTGCCAGCAGCTTGGATGGTGCAGGGTATAGAGCTTTCTTT | CASSLDGAGYRAFF